The present T cell receptor beta chain was sequenced within a study of identical twins (dated by TCRdb to about 2016). A note on the overall study: TCR alpha and beta repertoires from monozygotic twins, unrelated adults of various ages and cord blood were deep-sequenced to test whether fetal clonotypes persist. To rule out contamination, replicate twin experiments were performed at different times with different library preparation protocols.

With respect to this clonotype: Its antigen specificity is not known. No base quality information exists; no much larger clone differs at one position.

The CDR3 spans 17 residues, from the cysteine through the phenylalanine. Only CDR3 DNA remains: 51 bases, in frame from the first base. V loses 0 bases of germline sequence and J loses 4 bases, and the interval between the two ends is 15 bases. Via the germline V gene, CDR1 is MNHEY and CDR2 SVGEGT. The paper's findings and limits, for the study overall: Fewer insertions were carried by abundant cord blood beta clonotypes, a similar but weaker trend appeared in young adult naive repertoires, and no such trend appeared in memory repertoires. Out-of-frame TCR alpha sharing in monozygotic twins was systematically underestimated by recombination models, whereas sharing between unrelated individuals was in agreement with the recombination models. The excess sharing between twins in beta out-of-frame sequences was weaker because fewer shared sequences reduced the signal-to-noise ratio. Conclusions relied on cross-sectional statistical analysis, since the same donors could not be followed over many years. Invariant T cells such as MAIT and iNKT could partly confound zero-insertion analyses, although diverse VJ usage argued against such confounding for most clonotypes. Compared with coincidental sharing between unrelated individuals, an excess of low generation-probability sequences was observed among out-of-frame TCR alpha sequences shared between twins.

Every donor was a healthy Caucasian. The twin cohort consisted of three pairs of female monozygotic twins, all aged about 18 to 29 years. Peripheral blood mononuclear cells were used as the source from which RNA for TCR libraries was isolated. Receptor libraries were prepared by 5' RACE. Sequencing was carried out with an Illumina HiSeq 2000. Template switching introduced a universal primer binding site; the final cDNA contained a unique molecular identifier, enabling accurate counting of TCR cDNA molecules. Specific primers in the conserved constant-segment region were used to synthesize first-strand cDNA for the TCR alpha and beta chains. To control for contamination, every cDNA library carried two barcodes: a SMART-Mk sample barcode plus Illumina barcodes. TruSeq adapter sequences along with Illumina sample barcodes were introduced in two successive PCR steps. TCR alpha and beta cDNA libraries were sequenced on the Illumina HiSeq platform with custom primers. The source study handled its data this way. MiGEC was used to process raw reads and extract unique molecular identifiers, and MiXCR was used to find CDR3 positions. For each individual, recombination models were inferred using an EM algorithm with the repgenHMM and IGoR tools. Shared clonotype analysis was performed with the tcR package in R, normalizing sharing by the product of cloneset sizes. To study raw recombination free of thymic and clonal selection effects, out-of-frame nonproductive sequences were analyzed. TCRdb handled the public reads itself, with Q25 trimming in fastp and clone calling in MiXCR, and kept productive beta chains. Rows merge per CDR3 protein into single entries with the most common DNA and genes. These V and J calls originate from TCRdb's pipeline instead of the authors' own analysis. The table for this sample lists hundreds of thousands of distinct CDR3 sequences; more than 6.5% of them were counted only once. Approximately 0.96% of the sample is in the top ten clones.

These data were also reused for a study on yellow fever vaccine responses in identical twins. From the second report: The authors reported that the T cell response to vaccination in identical twins appeared partly convergent and partly personalized. Focusing on identical twins, the study followed the T cell clones that responded to the vaccine, and did so with precision.

The sequenced sample was PBMCs. Recombination connected TRBV6-2 or TRBV6-3 to TRBJ2-2; a confident D gene designation cannot be given. This TCR came from a woman aged 18-29 years in good health. The DNA is TGTGCCAGCAGTTACTCGCCGCCCCCCGTGGGCACCGGGGAGCTGTTTTTT. Its amino acids are CASSYSPPPVGTGELFF.